A single sample is the source of the 26 T cell receptor beta chains below, sequenced in a study of T cell changes during pregnancy in multiple sclerosis. Assay used: immunoSEQ multiplex PCR; TCRdb lists only in-frame clones, some missing. The sample gives tens of thousands of clones, 70% to 90% of which show up once; roughly 5% is in the top ten. The sample here was CD8+ T cells from peripheral blood mononuclear cells, taken in the second trimester of pregnancy. The receptors here all came from a female donor in good health, enrolled as a control in a pregnancy study.

V and J are TRBV9 and TRBJ1-5, with D possibly matching TRBD1 (6 bases). V was clipped by 0 bases and J by 4 bases, with 8 bases between them. Germline CDR1 reads SGDLS; CDR2 reads YYNGEE. The CDR3 has 14 residues. The CDR3 bases are TGTGCCAGCAGCGTAGGACAGGAAAATCAGCCCCAGCATTTT. Its protein product is CASSVGQENQPQHF.

The V call is TRBV19, the J call TRBJ2-2; D might be TRBD1 (6 bases). V gave up 1 base and J gave up 3 bases, with 9 bases separating them. The CDR3 is made up of 15 amino acids. CDR1 LNHDA and CDR2 SQIVND come from the germline V gene (reference sequence). DNA for the CDR3: TGTGCCAGTAGTATAGCAGGGGCGGACACCGGGGAGCTGTTTTTT. Translation gives CASSIAGADTGELFF.

V usage is TRBV6-5 and J usage is TRBJ2-1, with 10 bases lining up with TRBD2. This CDR3 comprises 15 residues. Germline V CDR1 and CDR2: MNHEY, SVGAGI. After removal of 6 bases from V and 6 bases from J, the junction contained 8 bases not matched to a gene. The CDR3 DNA follows: TGTGCCAGCAGCCCCCTAGCGGGAGTAAGCAATGAGCAGTTCTTC. This codes for CASSPLAGVSNEQFF.

The chain has TRBV5-6 and TRBJ2-7, with 10 nucleotides matching TRBD2. J was trimmed by 3 bases and V by 3 bases; bases with no gene match: 3. This CDR3 is built from 14 residues. The germline CDR1 and CDR2 sequences are SGHDT and YYEEEE. CDR3 residues: CASSSGTSDYEQYF. The CDR3 region has the DNA TGTGCCAGCAGCTCTGGGACTAGCGACTACGAGCAGTACTTC.

J is TRBJ1-1 and V is TRBV9; possible D gene TRBD1, 5 bases. The V and J ends lost 4 bases and 4 bases respectively, with 11 bases between them. CDR1 and CDR2 from the germline V gene are SGDLS and YYNGEE. The length of the CDR3 is 13 residues. The CDR3 DNA follows: TGTGCCAGCAGCCTAGGGGAGCGCACTGAAGCTTTCTTT. It encodes CASSLGERTEAFF.

This CDR3 is CASSYTGGRNQPQHF. In DNA, the CDR3 is TGCGCCAGCAGCTATACAGGGGGTCGCAATCAGCCCCAGCATTTT. The V and J genes are TRBV5-1 and TRBJ1-5; 8 bases align to TRBD1. This CDR3 has 15 residues. Germline assignment: CDR1 SGHRS and CDR2 YFSETQ. V trimming: 3 bases; J trimming: 2 bases; junction bases outside the gene matches: 4.

The chain employs TRBV11-1 and TRBJ2-7; 7 bases agree with TRBD1. With V trimmed by 5 bases and J by 2 bases, 15 bases remained unmatched. Per the germline V gene, CDR1 is SGHAT and CDR2 is FQDESV (reference sequence). This CDR3 is built from 17 residues. This CDR3 is CASSPSEGAFIPYEQYF. For the CDR3, the DNA is TGTGCCAGCAGCCCATCCGAGGGGGCCTTCATTCCCTACGAGCAGTACTTC.

The gene calls are TRBV9 and TRBJ2-7; TRBD1 aligns across 7 bases. Germline V gene lookup returns CDR1 SGDLS and CDR2 YYNGEE. J was trimmed by 6 bases and V by 3 bases; bases with no gene match: 6. CDR3 length equals 13 residues. CDR3 DNA: TGTGCCAGCAGCGGACAGGGCCCCTCCGAGCAGTACTTC. Translation gives CASSGQGPSEQYF. The whole variable domain, filled in from reference TRBV9 and TRBJ2-7, reads DSGVTQTPKHLITATGQRVTLRCSPRSGDLSVYWYQQSLDQGLQFLIQYYNGEERAKGNILERFSAQQFPDLHSELNLSSLELGDSALYFCASSGQGPSEQYFGPGTRLTVT.

The chain employs TRBV28 and TRBJ2-5; D remains unclear. The CDR3 runs 11 residues. V was cut by 7 bases and J by 4 bases, with 7 bases left in between. The germline gives CDR1 MDHEN, CDR2 SYDVKM. CDR3 in DNA: TGTGCCAGCACCACCGGAGAGACCCAGTACTTC. This encodes CASTTGETQYF.

The chain employs TRBV14 and TRBJ1-4, with D uncertain. This CDR3 has 14 amino acids. The V gene's germline CDR1 is SGHDN and CDR2 FVKESK. Trimming removed 4 bases from V and 0 bases from J, with 6 bases in between. The CDR3 spells CASSPFATNEKLFF. The CDR3 DNA follows: TGTGCCAGCAGCCCATTTGCAACTAATGAAAAACTGTTTTTT.

The chain employs TRBV6-5 and TRBJ2-1, with 10 positions matching TRBD1. Trimming at V came to 8 bases and at J to 6 bases, leaving 1 base not matched to a gene. The CDR3 has 12 residues. Germline V gene sequence: CDR1 MNHEY, CDR2 SVGAGI. CDR3 coding DNA: TGTGCCAGCCGGACAGGGGGCAATGAGCAGTTCTTC. The encoded protein is CASRTGGNEQFF.

V and J are TRBV11-2 and TRBJ2-3, with TRBD2 identical over 9 bases. Germline V gene lookup returns CDR1 SGHAT and CDR2 FQNNGV. The CDR3 has 19 residues. Unmatched junction bases numbered 10, after V lost 0 bases and J lost 0 bases. The CDR3 is CASSLDPPGREGSTDTQYF. CDR3 DNA sequence: TGTGCCAGCAGCTTAGATCCGCCCGGGCGGGAGGGTAGCACAGATACGCAGTATTTT.

This chain uses TRBV4-3 with TRBJ2-7, with a weak D call TRBD2 (5 bases). The CDR3 spans 15 residues. V lost 0 bases, J lost 0 bases, and 9 bases lay in between. In germline, CDR1 is LGHNA, CDR2 YSLEER. Here the CDR3 DNA reads TGCGCCAGCAGCCAAGAGACTATTCCCTCCTACGAGCAGTACTTC. It encodes CASSQETIPSYEQYF.

The gene calls are TRBV4-1 and TRBJ1-1; D gene unclear. The germline gives CDR1 MGHRA, CDR2 YSYEKL. The CDR3 loop spans 14 amino acids. Trimming removed 1 base at V and 4 bases at J, with 10 bases between. CDR3 amino acids: CASSQGMAGTEAFF. CDR3 DNA sequence: TGCGCCAGCAGCCAAGGGATGGCGGGCACTGAAGCTTTCTTT.

This clone was seen a handful of times. This chain links TRBV7-2 with TRBJ2-6; D might be TRBD2 (5 bases). The germline V gene has CDR1 SGHTA and CDR2 FQGNSA. The CDR3 totals 16 residues. The V and J ends lost 8 bases and 0 bases respectively, with 14 bases between them. CDR3 sequence (DNA): TGTGCCAGCGGCGCGGGCAGATACTCTGGGGCCAACGTCCTGACTTTC. It specifies CASGAGRYSGANVLTF.

V usage is TRBV27 and J usage is TRBJ2-7; 8 positions match TRBD2. The V gene end was trimmed by 6 bases and the J gene end by 0 bases; junction bases not matched to a gene: 16. The CDR3 runs to 18 residues. CDR1 MNHEY and CDR2 SMNVEV come from the germline V gene (reference sequence). CDR3 sequence: CASSPLLAAISNSYEQYF. The CDR3 bases are TGTGCCAGCAGCCCCCTACTAGCGGCCATCTCAAACTCCTACGAGCAGTACTTC.

J is TRBJ2-7 and V is TRBV11-3, with 14 bases aligning to TRBD2. Germline V CDR1 and CDR2: SGHNT, YENEEA. This CDR3 is 16 amino acids long. The ends lost 3 bases at V and 6 bases at J; junction bases unmatched: 7. CDR3 bases: TGTGCCAGCAGCTTCGGACTAGCGGGAGGAAAGGGCGAGCAGTACTTC. Translating gives CASSFGLAGGKGEQYF.

The V gene is TRBV28, the J gene TRBJ2-7, with 7 nucleotides matching TRBD1. The CDR3 has 14 residues. The V and J ends lost 7 bases and 5 bases, in that order; junction bases with no gene match: 11. The germline V gene encodes CDR1 MDHEN and CDR2 SYDVKM. The CDR3 loop reads CASTLTGLFDEQYF. The CDR3 DNA reads TGTGCCAGCACCCTGACAGGGTTATTCGACGAGCAGTACTTC.

The V call is TRBV6-5, the J call TRBJ1-2; TRBD1 might be the D (5 bases). In germline, CDR1 is MNHEY, CDR2 SVGAGI. This CDR3 has 16 residues. V was trimmed by 0 bases and J by 6 bases, leaving 17 bases between them. DNA for the CDR3: TGTGCCAGCAGTTACTCGGGCTGGGGGGACTTAAATGGCTACACCTTC. It translates to CASSYSGWGDLNGYTF.

The V call is TRBV29-1, the J call TRBJ2-7; TRBD1 might be the D (6 bases). The V end was cut by 6 bases, the J end by 0 bases, with 12 bases between. The length of the CDR3 is 13 residues. The germline gives CDR1 SQVTM, CDR2 ANQGSEA. CDR3 DNA sequence: TGCAGCGTCACCGGGACAAACTCCTACGAGCAGTACTTC. Translating it yields CSVTGTNSYEQYF.

This clone was picked up one time. The chain combines TRBV7-9 with TRBJ2-7, with 8 bases matching TRBD2. This CDR3 has 14 amino acids. Germline V gene data show CDR1 as SEHNR and CDR2 as FQNEAQ (reference sequence). V lost 2 bases and J lost 3; bases outside the gene matches: 3. CDR3 residues: CASSLIGGDYEQYF. The CDR3 coding sequence is TGTGCCAGCAGCTTAATCGGGGGGGACTACGAGCAGTACTTC.

This clone was seen a few times. The chain employs TRBV6-1 and TRBJ1-1, with no clear D. V lost 0 bases and J lost 4, with 12 bases in between. This CDR3 comprises 15 residues. CDR1 MNHNS and CDR2 SASEGT come from the germline V gene. The CDR3 nucleotides read TGTGCCAGCAGTGAAGCGGGCGCCGGAGGCACTGAAGCTTTCTTT. Its translation: CASSEAGAGGTEAFF.

This sequence joins TRBV9 and TRBJ2-1; 10 bases are a match to TRBD2. CDR3 length: 15 residues. Per the germline V gene, CDR1 is SGDLS and CDR2 is YYNGEE. V lost 4 bases, J lost 8 bases, and 9 bases stayed unmatched. In DNA, the CDR3 is TGTGCCAGCAGCCCGTTCCTAGCGGGAGCCCATGAGCAGTTCTTC. Translated: CASSPFLAGAHEQFF.

The V and J genes are TRBV9 and TRBJ2-1, with D hard to call. CDR3 length: 12 amino acids. Germline CDR1 and CDR2: SGDLS and YYNGEE. V lost 5 bases and J lost 8, with 11 bases in between. The CDR3 protein is CASSGDSDEQFF. The CDR3 DNA reads as TGTGCCAGCAGTGGTGACTCCGATGAGCAGTTCTTC.

The rearrangement joins TRBV27 to TRBJ2-7; a possible D gene is TRBD2 (6 bases). V shed 8 bases and J shed 0 bases, with 17 bases lying between them. The CDR3 totals 15 residues. CDR1 is MNHEY, CDR2 SMNVEV, per germline (reference sequence). The CDR3 DNA reads as TGTGCCAGCGCGAAACCGGGAGCCATCTCCTACGAGCAGTACTTC. It is translated as CASAKPGAISYEQYF.

This chain joins TRBV7-9 and TRBJ2-3; 7 bases match TRBD2. This CDR3 is built from 18 residues. The germline V gene has CDR1 SEHNR and CDR2 FQNEAQ (reference sequence). With V trimmed by 1 base and J by 4 bases, 14 bases remained unmatched. This CDR3 is CASSLGPRSGGFADTQYF. The CDR3 DNA reads TGTGCCAGCAGCTTAGGACCACGTTCGGGGGGATTTGCAGATACGCAGTATTTT.